This T cell receptor (beta chain) was captured by sequencing in a study of T cells in localized non-small cell lung cancer. Only in-frame clones appear in the TCRdb table, and some are missing; sequencing was by immunoSEQ multiplex PCR. The sample holds approximately 34,000 clones, around 93% seen once. The V end lost 6 bases, the J end lost 8 bases, and 9 bases lay between the germline ends. The CDR3 has 11 residues. Germline-derived CDR1 and CDR2 are MNHEY and SVGAGI. The material sequenced was peripheral blood, taken before any cancer treatment. This clonotype was sampled from a female donor at least 60 years old with stage I lung adenocarcinoma. This chain joins TRBV6-5 and TRBJ2-3; no definite D call. The CDR3 DNA follows: TGTGCCAGCAGCCTGGGCCGTACGCAGTATTTT. Translated, it gives CASSLGRTQYF.